The 15 T cell receptor beta chains reported below all come from one sample, sequenced in a study of shared clonotypes between healthy human individuals. The repertoire was sequenced with immunoSEQ multiplex PCR; TCRdb's copy has only in-frame clones and lacks some. The data show some 660,000 clones, with less than 80% seen just once and about 1.8% held by the top ten. Sequencing used memory CD4+ T cells sorted from blood. As for subset: CD45RA-negative fraction. The receptors derive from a woman between 25 and 40 years old in good health.

This clone has only a few counts. V and J are TRBV28 and TRBJ2-1; the D is unclear. The V gene lost 10 bases and the J gene lost 10 bases, with 17 bases spanning the gap. The CDR3 has 12 residues. Germline loops: CDR1 MDHEN, CDR2 SYDVKM. Here the CDR3 DNA reads TGTGCCACATCAAGTAGGCCCACGGAGCAGTTCTTC. Its translation is CATSSRPTEQFF. The whole variable domain, remainder taken from reference TRBV28 and TRBJ2-1, is DVKVTQSSRYLVKRTGEKVFLECVQDMDHENMFWYRQDPGLGLRLIYFSYDVKMKEKGDIPEGYSVSREKKERFSLILESASTNQTSMYLCATSSRPTEQFFGPGTRLTVL.

The CDR3 DNA reads as TGTGCCAGCAGTTTATGGGCGGCGGGTGATGAAAAACTGTTTTTT. This encodes CASSLWAAGDEKLFF. The V call is TRBV28, the J call TRBJ1-4; D not certain. This CDR3 has 15 residues. Germline lookup yields CDR1 MDHEN and CDR2 SYDVKM. Trimming took 0 bases from V and 6 from J, leaving 11 bases between them.

This chain uses TRBV5-4 with TRBJ2-1; 7 bases fit TRBD2. The CDR3 totals 12 residues. Germline trimming cut 3 bases from V and 9 bases from J; bases unmatched to any gene: 3. Germline V gene data show CDR1 as SGHNT and CDR2 as YYREEE (reference sequence). The CDR3 coding sequence is TGTGCCAGCAGCTATCCGGGGGGTGAGCAGTTCTTC. Translating gives CASSYPGGEQFF.

The rearrangement links TRBV30 to TRBJ2-5, with D tentatively TRBD2 (6 bases). The J call may be in error: the DNA end matches TRBJ2-7 better. CDR1 is GTSNPN and CDR2 is SVGIG in the germline V gene (reference sequence). The CDR3 covers 12 residues. The CDR3 sequence is CALRDRNYEQYF. In DNA form, the CDR3 reads TGTGCCTTGCGGGATAGGAACTACGAGCAGTACTTC.

There are many counts of this clone. DNA of the CDR3: TGCGCCAGCAGCACGGACGGCTCCTATGGCTACACCTTC. It yields the protein CASSTDGSYGYTF. The rearrangement joins TRBV5-1 to TRBJ1-2; no clear D gene. The CDR3 has 13 residues. V dropped 4 bases and J dropped 4 bases, with 11 bases sitting between them. Germline assignment: CDR1 SGHRS and CDR2 YFSETQ.

V gene TRBV5-4 combines with J gene TRBJ2-7; 8 nucleotides align to TRBD2. After removal of 0 bases from V and 4 bases from J, the junction contained 6 bases not matched to a gene. CDR3 length: 15 amino acids. Germline loops: CDR1 SGHNT, CDR2 YYREEE (reference sequence). CDR3 sequence reads: CASSLGGTRWYEQYF. The DNA for the CDR3 is TGTGCCAGCAGCTTGGGTGGGACTAGGTGGTACGAGCAGTACTTC.

In this sample, this clone turned up a few times. The genes are TRBV5-1 and TRBJ2-2, with TRBD2 identical over 10 bases. Trimming took 5 bases from V and 8 from J; bases not matched to a gene: 6. Germline values: CDR1 SGHRS, CDR2 YFSETQ. This CDR3 has 14 amino acids. CDR3 in DNA: TGCGCCAGCAGACTAGCGGGAATGGATGGGGAGCTGTTTTTT. Protein: CASRLAGMDGELFF.

V and J are TRBV5-4 and TRBJ1-4; D remains ambiguous. V was pared by 0 bases and J by 0 bases, with 12 bases between. The length of the CDR3 is 17 residues. CDR1 and CDR2 from the germline V gene are SGHNT and YYREEE (reference sequence). The DNA for the CDR3 is TGTGCCAGCAGCTTGGCTATGGATCCCGCAACTAATGAAAAACTGTTTTTT. As protein: CASSLAMDPATNEKLFF.

The chain carries TRBV27 and TRBJ2-7; TRBD2 might be the D (6 bases). Germline V gene data show CDR1 as MNHEY and CDR2 as SMNVEV (reference sequence). With 2 bases removed from V and 3 bases from J, the gap between germline ends came to 8 bases. CDR3 length: 13 residues. The CDR3 reads CASSLREYYEQYF. CDR3 nucleotide sequence: TGTGCCAGCAGTTTACGGGAGTACTACGAGCAGTACTTC.

V and J are TRBV19 and TRBJ1-2; D call uncertain. V lost 3 bases, J lost 0 bases, and 14 bases lay in between. Per the germline V gene, CDR1 is LNHDA and CDR2 is SQIVND (reference sequence). This CDR3 spans 16 amino acids. CDR3: CASSIDEGSANYGYTF. The CDR3 nucleotides are TGTGCCAGTAGTATTGATGAGGGATCCGCTAACTATGGCTACACCTTC. Full variable domain (outside the CDR3, taken from reference TRBV19 and TRBJ1-2): DGGITQSPKYLFRKEGQNVTLSCEQNLNHDAMYWYRQDPGQGLRLIYYSQIVNDFQKGDIAEGYSVSREKKESFPLTVTSAQKNPTAFYLCASSIDEGSANYGYTFGSGTRLTVV.

This chain joins TRBV7-2 and TRBJ1-4; maybe TRBD1 (6 bases). V gave up 2 bases and J gave up 1 base, with 11 bases separating them. Germline V gene sequence: CDR1 SGHTA, CDR2 FQGNSA. CDR3 length: 16 amino acids. Written as DNA, the CDR3 is TGTGCCAGCAGCTTAATGGGGGGGCGAACTAATGAAAAACTGTTTTTT. It is translated as CASSLMGGRTNEKLFF. Combining the CDR3 with reference TRBV7-2 and TRBJ1-4 gives the whole variable domain GAGVSQSPSNKVTEKGKDVELRCDPISGHTALYWYRQSLGQGLEFLIYFQGNSAPDKSGLPSDRFSAERTGGSVSTLTIQRTQQEDSAVYLCASSLMGGRTNEKLFFGSGTQLSVL.

The chain is built from TRBV29-1 and TRBJ2-1; 11 bases are shared with TRBD2. Looked up from germline, CDR1 is SQVTM and CDR2 is ANQGSEA. J gave up 9 bases and V 7 bases, and 17 bases lay outside the gene matches. The CDR3 spans 16 residues. CDR3 coding DNA: TGCAGCGCTTGTCAAGAACTAGCGGGGGCCCCGTCTGAGCAGTTCTTC. Protein: CSACQELAGAPSEQFF.

The chain couples TRBV7-3 to TRBJ1-1; TRBD1 aligns across 7 bases. Trimming removed 5 bases from V and 0 bases from J; junction bases left unmatched: 9. Germline V gives CDR1 SGHTA, CDR2 FQGTGA. CDR3 length: 16 residues. The CDR3: CASSPLWTGVNTEAFF. The DNA of the CDR3 is TGTGCCAGCAGCCCCCTCTGGACAGGAGTGAACACTGAAGCTTTCTTT.

This clone was recorded once. The J gene is TRBJ2-5, the V gene TRBV11-2; unclear D gene. Looked up from germline, CDR1 is SGHAT and CDR2 is FQNNGV. The CDR3 contains 16 residues. The V gene lost 5 bases and the J gene lost 5 bases, with 21 bases spanning the gap. The chain's CDR3 is CASSLLDASWRETQYF. CDR3 bases: TGTGCCAGCAGCCTCCTTGATGCGAGTTGGCGGGAGACCCAGTACTTC.

The chain combines TRBV28 with TRBJ1-2; no clear D gene. The germline V gene encodes CDR1 MDHEN and CDR2 SYDVKM. V lost 5 bases and J lost 6, with 10 bases in between. The CDR3 runs 12 residues. The CDR3 nucleotides are TGTGCCAGCAGTCATCCTACACATGGCTACACCTTC. Protein product: CASSHPTHGYTF.